One and the same sample provided the 28 T cell receptor beta chains below, sequenced in a study of T cell responses to AZD1222 COVID-19 vaccine. Repertoires were generated with immunoSEQ multiplex PCR, while TCRdb's copy carries only in-frame clones and drops some. The sample holds approximately 140,000 clones, just over 90% seen once. The sample was peripheral blood, taken on day 0 of AZD1222 vaccination. The receptors originated from an adult in good health.

The chain combines TRBV7-3 with TRBJ2-1, with D possibly matching TRBD2 (5 bases). Between the trimmed V and J ends, which lost 5 bases and 5 bases, there was a span of 19 bases. There are 16 residues in the CDR3. Germline values: CDR1 SGHTA, CDR2 FQGTGA. The CDR3 bases are TGTGCCAGCAGCCCCGCCTTGTCGGGGTCCCACAATGAGCAGTTCTTC. Amino acid sequence: CASSPALSGSHNEQFF.

This chain connects TRBV5-1 to TRBJ2-5; 12 bases agree with TRBD1. From germline, CDR1 is SGHRS and CDR2 YFSETQ. V shed 5 bases and J 0 bases; nucleotides not matched to a gene: 14. The CDR3 is 19 residues long. The DNA for the CDR3 is TGCGCCAGCAGGGGTTTCCCCGGGACAGGGGGCCCGTACCAAGAGACCCAGTACTTC. Residues: CASRGFPGTGGPYQETQYF. Full variable domain (remainder filled in from reference TRBV5-1 and TRBJ2-5): KAGVTQTPRYLIKTRGQQVTLSCSPISGHRSVSWYQQTPGQGLQFLFEYFSETQRNKGNFPGRFSGRQFSNSRSEMNVSTLELGDSALYLCASRGFPGTGGPYQETQYFGPGTRLLVL.

This chain connects TRBV19 to TRBJ2-3, with 10 bases identical to TRBD2. Trimming cost V 3 bases and J 2 bases; bases outside gene matches: 2. The CDR3 spans 15 residues. Germline V gene data show CDR1 as LNHDA and CDR2 as SQIVND (reference sequence). The CDR3 DNA follows: TGTGCCAGTAGTATCCTAGCGGGGGTCACAGATACGCAGTATTTT. It encodes CASSILAGVTDTQYF.

This clone was seen more than once but under ten times. This chain links TRBV2 with TRBJ1-5; TRBD1 is a possible D gene (5 bases). The germline V gene encodes CDR1 SNHLY and CDR2 FYNNEI. V gave up 6 bases and J gave up 2 bases, with 14 bases separating them. CDR3 length equals 15 residues. The chain's CDR3 is CASRETEQRNQPQHF. Here the CDR3 DNA reads TGTGCCAGCAGAGAGACAGAGCAACGCAATCAGCCCCAGCATTTT.

The chain links TRBV27 to TRBJ2-7; D gene unclear. This CDR3 contains 13 residues. V was cut by 5 bases and J by 5 bases, with 13 bases left in between. The germline CDR1 and CDR2 sequences are MNHEY and SMNVEV (reference sequence). CDR3 sequence reads: CASSLTGRHEQYF. CDR3 sequence (DNA): TGTGCCAGCAGTCTGACCGGACGCCACGAGCAGTACTTC.

This rearrangement joins TRBV16 to TRBJ2-7; 9 nucleotides line up with TRBD1. Trimming at V came to 4 bases and at J to 4 bases, leaving 8 bases not matched to a gene. The germline V gene has CDR1 KGHSY and CDR2 FQNENV. The CDR3 spans 15 residues. The CDR3 nucleotides read TGTGCCAGCAGCCCGCCCTGGGACAGGGCTTACGAGCAGTACTTC. Protein: CASSPPWDRAYEQYF.

The rearrangement links TRBV7-3 to TRBJ2-1; 7 nucleotides match TRBD1. The CDR3 spans 15 residues. In germline, CDR1 is SGHTA, CDR2 FQGTGA. J gave up 0 bases and V 5 bases, and 4 bases lay outside the gene matches. The CDR3 DNA is TGTGCCAGCAGCCCCGACAGGGTCTCCTACAATGAGCAGTTCTTC. The encoded protein is CASSPDRVSYNEQFF.

The J gene is TRBJ1-2, the V gene TRBV3-1 (or the pseudogene TRBV3-2), with TRBD1 identical over 12 bases. Germline V gene lookup returns CDR1 LGHDT and CDR2 YNNKEL (reference sequence). The length of the CDR3 is 17 residues. Germline trimming cut 5 bases from V and 0 bases from J; bases unmatched to any gene: 7. The CDR3 loop is CASSTPGQGAANYGYTF. CDR3 DNA sequence: TGTGCCAGCAGCACACCGGGACAGGGGGCTGCTAACTATGGCTACACCTTC.

Only a few counts were recorded for this clone. The chain uses TRBV7-8 and TRBJ1-6; D is undetermined. The CDR3 contains 16 residues. Trimming pared 3 bases from V and 9 bases from J, leaving 18 bases between. CDR1 SGHVS and CDR2 FQNEAQ come from the germline V gene. Written as DNA, the CDR3 is TGTGCCAGCAGCTTGGGATCTTCCCAGACTGCTTCACCCCTCCACTTT. Its translation is CASSLGSSQTASPLHF. The entire variable domain, with the rest obtained from reference TRBV7-8 and TRBJ1-6, is as follows: GAGVSQSPRYKVAKRGQDVALRCDPISGHVSLFWYQQALGQGPEFLTYFQNEAQLDKSGLPSDRFFAERPEGSVSTLKIQRTQQEDSAVYLCASSLGSSQTASPLHFGNGTRLTVT.

The chain uses TRBV18 and TRBJ1-4; the D is unclear. Trimming took off 0 bases at V and 0 bases at J, with 11 bases between the two ends. This CDR3 is 17 amino acids long. Germline values: CDR1 KGHSH, CDR2 LQKENI. The CDR3 spells CASSPPNQAATNEKLFF. DNA for the CDR3: TGTGCCAGCTCACCACCGAACCAGGCTGCAACTAATGAAAAACTGTTTTTT.

This sequence joins TRBV7-8 and TRBJ1-1; the D gene is possibly TRBD1 (5 bases). The V end lost 5 bases, the J end lost 0 bases, and 10 bases lay between the germline ends. This CDR3 region has 14 residues. CDR1 and CDR2 (germline): SGHVS, FQNEAQ. In DNA form, the CDR3 reads TGTGCCAGCAGCCGAGGGGCCCTGAACACTGAAGCTTTCTTT. This translates into CASSRGALNTEAFF.

This clone occurred a few times. The CDR3 coding sequence is TGTGCCAGCAGCCATGGCTTTCCCGGGGAGCTGTTTTTT. Protein sequence: CASSHGFPGELFF. The chain uses TRBV9 and TRBJ2-2; D gene uncertain. Germline V gene data show CDR1 as SGDLS and CDR2 as YYNGEE. The V end lost 4 bases, the J end lost 6 bases, and 10 bases lay between the germline ends. The CDR3 totals 13 residues. Variable domain in full (rest from reference TRBV9 and TRBJ2-2): DSGVTQTPKHLITATGQRVTLRCSPRSGDLSVYWYQQSLDQGLQFLIQYYNGEERAKGNILERFSAQQFPDLHSELNLSSLELGDSALYFCASSHGFPGELFFGEGSRLTVL.

The chain joins TRBV5-1 to TRBJ2-5; a weak D match, TRBD2 (6 bases). The germline V and J ends were trimmed by 5 bases and 4 bases, with 15 bases remaining between them. Germline values: CDR1 SGHRS, CDR2 YFSETQ. There are 14 residues in the CDR3. The CDR3 is CASRSGVAGETQYF. The CDR3 DNA follows: TGCGCCAGCAGATCGGGGGTAGCTGGAGAGACCCAGTACTTC. The full variable domain, in which reference TRBV5-1 and TRBJ2-5 provide the parts outside the CDR3, is KAGVTQTPRYLIKTRGQQVTLSCSPISGHRSVSWYQQTPGQGLQFLFEYFSETQRNKGNFPGRFSGRQFSNSRSEMNVSTLELGDSALYLCASRSGVAGETQYFGPGTRLLVL.

For the CDR3, the DNA is TGTGCGATAGCCAATAGCACAGATACGCAGTATTTT. Protein sequence: CAIANSTDTQYF. The chain employs TRBV12-3 or TRBV12-4 and TRBJ2-3; unclear D gene. This CDR3 has 12 residues.

This clone was seen just once. This rearrangement joins TRBV19 to TRBJ2-1; D could derive from TRBD1 or TRBD2 (5 bases each). This CDR3 comprises 11 residues. Germline V lookup: CDR1 LNHDA, CDR2 SQIVND (reference sequence). The CDR3 region is CATAAYNEQFF. DNA of the CDR3: TGTGCGACAGCGGCCTACAATGAGCAGTTCTTC.

CDR3 amino acids: CASSVANGGGEQYF. In DNA form, the CDR3 reads TGTGCCAGCAGCGTAGCGAACGGGGGAGGCGAGCAGTACTTC. The J gene is TRBJ2-7, the V gene TRBV9, with D possibly being TRBD2 (6 bases). The CDR3 covers 14 residues. In germline, CDR1 is SGDLS, CDR2 YYNGEE. V lost 0 bases to trimming and J lost 6 bases, with 13 bases between them.

The chain combines TRBV2 with TRBJ1-6; weak D call: TRBD1 (5 bases). This CDR3 is 15 amino acids long. Germline V gene lookup returns CDR1 SNHLY and CDR2 FYNNEI. V was pared by 6 bases and J by 6 bases, with 15 bases between. The CDR3 is CASSPRGATNSPLHF. CDR3 sequence (DNA): TGTGCCAGCAGCCCAAGGGGAGCCACTAATTCACCCCTCCACTTT.

This chain links TRBV10-3 with TRBJ2-5, with no clear D. V lost 0 bases to trimming and J lost 1 base, with 3 bases between them. Germline V CDR1 and CDR2: ENHRY, SYGVKD. This CDR3 contains 13 residues. CDR3 sequence reads: CAISESSQETQYF. DNA of the CDR3: TGTGCCATCAGTGAGTCTAGCCAAGAGACCCAGTACTTC.

The chain couples TRBV15 to TRBJ2-4, with D perhaps assigned TRBD1 or TRBD2 (5 bases each). The germline V gene has CDR1 LNHNV and CDR2 YYDKDF (reference sequence). The V end lost 4 bases, the J end lost 4 bases, and 20 bases lay between the germline ends. The CDR3 contains 17 residues. DNA for the CDR3: TGTGCCACCAGCACCACCCATGAGGGACGGACTAAAAACATTCAGTACTTC. It yields the protein CATSTTHEGRTKNIQYF. The whole variable domain, filled in from reference TRBV15 and TRBJ2-4, reads DAMVIQNPRYQVTQFGKPVTLSCSQTLNHNVMYWYQQKSSQAPKLLFHYYDKDFNNEADTPDNFQSRRPNTSFCFLDIRSPGLGDTAMYLCATSTTHEGRTKNIQYFGAGTRLSVL.

This chain uses TRBV5-4 with TRBJ1-6; TRBD1 aligns across 7 bases. Germline CDR1 is SGHNT and CDR2 is YYREEE (reference sequence). CDR3 size: 15 residues. Germline trimming cut 1 base from V and 7 bases from J; bases unmatched to any gene: 5. Written as DNA, the CDR3 is TGTGCCAGCAGCTTGACAGGGGATGGAAATTCACCCCTCCACTTT. It is translated as CASSLTGDGNSPLHF.

V usage is TRBV4-1 and J usage is TRBJ1-4; D perhaps matches TRBD1 (5 bases). This CDR3 is built from 16 residues. The V gene lost 8 bases and the J gene lost 0 bases, with 16 bases spanning the gap. CDR1 and CDR2 from the germline V gene are MGHRA and YSYEKL. Here the CDR3 DNA reads TGCGCCAGCCTCCCCCTCCAGGGCGCAACTAATGAAAAACTGTTTTTT. Amino acids: CASLPLQGATNEKLFF.

The chain couples TRBV5-1 to TRBJ1-2, with 10 bases aligning to TRBD1. J lost 4 bases, V lost 2 bases, and 5 bases had no gene match. This CDR3 contains 15 residues. The germline gives CDR1 SGHRS, CDR2 YFSETQ. CDR3 bases: TGCGCCAGCAGCTTAGGGACAGGGGTGCCCTATGGCTACACCTTC. Translating gives CASSLGTGVPYGYTF.

The V and J genes are TRBV18 and TRBJ1-3; D gene ambiguous. With 2 bases removed from V and 6 bases from J, the gap between germline ends came to 8 bases. CDR1 is KGHSH and CDR2 is LQKENI in the germline V gene. CDR3 length equals 13 residues. The CDR3 DNA is TGTGCCAGCTCACCATCAAGCCTAAACACCATATATTTT. Its translation: CASSPSSLNTIYF.

The gene calls are TRBV5-1 and TRBJ2-7, with 9 bases that match TRBD1. The V gene's germline CDR1 is SGHRS and CDR2 YFSETQ. The CDR3 length is 16 residues. The V and J ends lost 4 bases and 4 bases, in that order; junction bases with no gene match: 12. In nucleotides, the CDR3 is TGCGCCAGCAGCCCAGGACAGGGGATGAGTTTTTACGAGCAGTACTTC. This translates into CASSPGQGMSFYEQYF.

The CDR3: CASSTDRAYNQPQHF. In DNA, the CDR3 is TGTGCCAGCAGCACCGACAGGGCCTACAATCAGCCCCAGCATTTT. The V call is TRBV6-5, the J call TRBJ1-5, with 7 bases fitting TRBD1. Germline CDR1 is MNHEY and CDR2 is SVGAGI. V dropped 6 bases and J dropped 3; count of bases not matched to a gene: 8. The CDR3 has 15 residues.

This rearrangement joins TRBV29-1 to TRBJ1-2, with 8 bases lining up with TRBD1. J gave up 7 bases and V 6 bases, and 10 bases lay outside the gene matches. Germline CDR1 is SQVTM and CDR2 is ANQGSEA. This CDR3 comprises 13 residues. CDR3 sequence (DNA): TGCAGCGTCGTAACAGGGGGAGGCTTTGGCTACACCTTC. Residues: CSVVTGGGFGYTF.

A single count supports this clone. This sequence joins TRBV5-4 and TRBJ1-1; no definite D call. Trimming shortened V by 0 bases and J by 10 bases, and 13 bases separated the two germline ends. Germline lookup yields CDR1 SGHNT and CDR2 YYREEE (reference sequence). This CDR3 is built from 13 residues. The CDR3 nucleotides are TGTGCCAGCAGCTTGGAAGTTAGCCGGGGAGCTTTCTTT. Residues: CASSLEVSRGAFF.

The chain couples TRBV9 to TRBJ1-5, with unresolved D. V dropped 0 bases and J dropped 0 bases, with 7 bases sitting between them. CDR1 is SGDLS and CDR2 is YYNGEE in the germline V gene. The CDR3 sequence is 15 residues long. CDR3 DNA sequence: TGTGCCAGCAGCGTAGAGGGTTCTAGCAATCAGCCCCAGCATTTT. It is translated as CASSVEGSSNQPQHF.